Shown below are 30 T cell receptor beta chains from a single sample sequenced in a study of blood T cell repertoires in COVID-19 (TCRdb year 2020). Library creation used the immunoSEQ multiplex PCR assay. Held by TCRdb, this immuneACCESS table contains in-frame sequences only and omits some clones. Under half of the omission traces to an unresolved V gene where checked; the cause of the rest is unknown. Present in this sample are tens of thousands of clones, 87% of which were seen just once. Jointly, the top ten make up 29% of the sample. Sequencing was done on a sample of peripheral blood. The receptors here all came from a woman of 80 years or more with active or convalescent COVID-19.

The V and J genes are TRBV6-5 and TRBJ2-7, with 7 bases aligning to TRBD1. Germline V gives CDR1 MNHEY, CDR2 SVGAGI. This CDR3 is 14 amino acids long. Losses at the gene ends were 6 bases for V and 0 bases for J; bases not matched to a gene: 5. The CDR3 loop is CASRRDRASYEQYF. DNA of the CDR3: TGTGCCAGCAGGAGGGACAGAGCCTCCTACGAGCAGTACTTC.

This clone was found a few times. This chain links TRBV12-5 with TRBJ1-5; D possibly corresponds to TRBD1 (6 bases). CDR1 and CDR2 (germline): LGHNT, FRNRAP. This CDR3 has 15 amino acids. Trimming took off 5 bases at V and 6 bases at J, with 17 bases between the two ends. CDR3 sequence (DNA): TGTGCTAGTGGTACTAATACAGGGATGAGTCAGCCCCAGCATTTT. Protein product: CASGTNTGMSQPQHF.

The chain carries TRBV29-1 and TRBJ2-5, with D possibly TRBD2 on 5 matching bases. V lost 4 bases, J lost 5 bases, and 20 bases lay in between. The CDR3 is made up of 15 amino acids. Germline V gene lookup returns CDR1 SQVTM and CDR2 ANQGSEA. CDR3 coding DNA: TGCAGCGTTGTGCGATCGGTTCGGGATCGGGAGACCCAGTACTTC. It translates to CSVVRSVRDRETQYF.

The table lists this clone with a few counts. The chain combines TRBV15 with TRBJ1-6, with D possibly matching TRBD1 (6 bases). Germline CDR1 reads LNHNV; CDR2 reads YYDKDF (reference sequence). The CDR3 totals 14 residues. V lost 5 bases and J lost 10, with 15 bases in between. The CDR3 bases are TGTGCCACCAGCTCAGGGGACCACACCTCACCCCTCCACTTT. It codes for CATSSGDHTSPLHF.

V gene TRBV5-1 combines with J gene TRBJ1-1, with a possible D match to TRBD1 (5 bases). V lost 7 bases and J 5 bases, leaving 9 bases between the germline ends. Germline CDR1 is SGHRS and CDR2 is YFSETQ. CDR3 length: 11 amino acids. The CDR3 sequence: CASAKGTEAFF. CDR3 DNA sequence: TGCGCCAGCGCCAAGGGGACTGAAGCTTTCTTT.

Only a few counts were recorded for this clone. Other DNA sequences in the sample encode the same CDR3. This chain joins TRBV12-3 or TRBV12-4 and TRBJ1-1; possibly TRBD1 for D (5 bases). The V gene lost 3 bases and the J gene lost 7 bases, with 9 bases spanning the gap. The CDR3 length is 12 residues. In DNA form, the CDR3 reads TGTGCCAGCAGTTTGGGGCAGGGTGAAGCTTTCTTT. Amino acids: CASSLGQGEAFF.

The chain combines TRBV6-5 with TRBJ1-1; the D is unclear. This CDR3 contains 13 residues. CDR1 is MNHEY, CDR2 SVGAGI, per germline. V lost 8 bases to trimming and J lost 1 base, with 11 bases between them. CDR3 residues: CASFHSRNTEAFF. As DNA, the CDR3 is TGTGCCAGCTTCCACAGTAGGAACACTGAAGCTTTCTTT.

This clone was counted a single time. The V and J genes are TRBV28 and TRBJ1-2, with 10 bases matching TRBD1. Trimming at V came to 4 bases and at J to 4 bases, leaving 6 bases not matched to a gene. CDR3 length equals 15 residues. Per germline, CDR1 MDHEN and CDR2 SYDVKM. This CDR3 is CASSSGTGVFYGYTF. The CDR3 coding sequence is TGTGCCAGCAGTTCCGGGACAGGGGTCTTCTATGGCTACACCTTC.

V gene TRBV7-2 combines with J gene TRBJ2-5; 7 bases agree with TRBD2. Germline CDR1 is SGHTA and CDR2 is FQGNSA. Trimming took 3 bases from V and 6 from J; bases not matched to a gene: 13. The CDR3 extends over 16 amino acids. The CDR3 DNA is TGTGCCAGCAGCTTTACATCCCGGGGGGTGGCAAAGACCCAGTACTTC. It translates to CASSFTSRGVAKTQYF. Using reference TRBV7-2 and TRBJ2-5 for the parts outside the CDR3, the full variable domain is GAGVSQSPSNKVTEKGKDVELRCDPISGHTALYWYRQSLGQGLEFLIYFQGNSAPDKSGLPSDRFSAERTGGSVSTLTIQRTQQEDSAVYLCASSFTSRGVAKTQYFGPGTRLLVL.

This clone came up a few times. The CDR3 DNA sequence: TGTGCCAGCAGTAGAGGTTCTAGGGAGCAGTACTTC. Its protein is CASSRGSREQYF. The J gene is TRBJ2-7, the V gene TRBV5-8, with D uncertain. The CDR3 spans 12 residues. Germline CDR1 SGHTS, CDR2 YDEGEE. V lost 5 bases and J lost 7, with 13 bases in between.

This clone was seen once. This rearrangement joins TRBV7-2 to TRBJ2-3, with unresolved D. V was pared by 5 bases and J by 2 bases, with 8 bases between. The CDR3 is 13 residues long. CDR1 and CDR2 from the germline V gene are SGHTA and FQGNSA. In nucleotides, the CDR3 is TGTGCCAGCAGCATTAAAATCACAGATACGCAGTATTTT. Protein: CASSIKITDTQYF.

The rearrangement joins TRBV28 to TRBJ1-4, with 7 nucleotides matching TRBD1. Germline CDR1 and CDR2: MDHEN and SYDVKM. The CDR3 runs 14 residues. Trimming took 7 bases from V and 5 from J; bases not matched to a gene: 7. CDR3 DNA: TGTGCCAGCAATGAGGGACAGCTGAATGAAAAACTGTTTTTT. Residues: CASNEGQLNEKLFF.

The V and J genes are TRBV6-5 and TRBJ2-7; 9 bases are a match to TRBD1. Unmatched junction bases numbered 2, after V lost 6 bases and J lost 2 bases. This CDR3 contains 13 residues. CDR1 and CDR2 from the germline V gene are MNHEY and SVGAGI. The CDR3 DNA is TGTGCCAGCAGGGGGACAGGGACCTACGAGCAGTACTTC. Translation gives CASRGTGTYEQYF.

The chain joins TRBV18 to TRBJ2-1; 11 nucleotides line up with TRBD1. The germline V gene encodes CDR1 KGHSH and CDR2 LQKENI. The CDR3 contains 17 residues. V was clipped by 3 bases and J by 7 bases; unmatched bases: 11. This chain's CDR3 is CASSPGQGARIVNEQFF. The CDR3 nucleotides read TGTGCCAGCTCACCCGGACAGGGGGCGCGTATAGTGAATGAGCAGTTCTTC.

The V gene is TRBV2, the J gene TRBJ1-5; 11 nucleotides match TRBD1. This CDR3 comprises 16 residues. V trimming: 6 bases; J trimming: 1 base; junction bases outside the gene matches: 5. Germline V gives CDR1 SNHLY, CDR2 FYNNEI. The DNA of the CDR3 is TGTGCCAGCAGCGGGACAGGGGGAGTGAGCAATCAGCCCCAGCATTTT. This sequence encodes CASSGTGGVSNQPQHF. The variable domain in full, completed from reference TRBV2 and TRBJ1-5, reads EPEVTQTPSHQVTQMGQEVILRCVPISNHLYFYWYRQILGQKVEFLVSFYNNEISEKSEIFDDQFSVERPDGSNFTLKIRSTKLEDSAMYFCASSGTGGVSNQPQHFGDGTRLSIL.

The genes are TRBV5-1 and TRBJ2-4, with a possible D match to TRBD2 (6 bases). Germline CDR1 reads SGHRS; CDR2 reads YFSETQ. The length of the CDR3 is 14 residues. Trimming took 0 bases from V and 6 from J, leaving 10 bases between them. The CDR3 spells CASSLGGTRNIQYF. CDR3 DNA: TGCGCCAGCAGCTTGGGCGGGACCAGAAACATTCAGTACTTC.

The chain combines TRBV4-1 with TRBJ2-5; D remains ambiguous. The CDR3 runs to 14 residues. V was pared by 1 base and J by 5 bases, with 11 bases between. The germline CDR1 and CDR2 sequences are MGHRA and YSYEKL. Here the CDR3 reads CASSQGSPPETQYF. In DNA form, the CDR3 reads TGCGCCAGCAGCCAAGGGAGCCCTCCGGAGACCCAGTACTTC.

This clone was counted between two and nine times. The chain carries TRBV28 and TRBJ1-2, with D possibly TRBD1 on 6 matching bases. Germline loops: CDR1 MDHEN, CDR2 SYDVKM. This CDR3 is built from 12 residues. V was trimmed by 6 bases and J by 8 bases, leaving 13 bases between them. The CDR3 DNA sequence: TGTGCCAGCAGCCTTGGACAGCGCGGCTACACCTTC. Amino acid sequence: CASSLGQRGYTF.

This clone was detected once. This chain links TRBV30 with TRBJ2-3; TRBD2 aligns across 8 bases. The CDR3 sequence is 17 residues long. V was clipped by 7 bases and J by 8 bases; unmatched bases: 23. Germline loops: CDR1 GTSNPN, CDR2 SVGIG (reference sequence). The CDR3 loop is CAYTQGAGTSRHLTQYF. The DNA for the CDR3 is TGTGCCTACACCCAAGGGGCAGGGACTAGTCGACATCTTACGCAGTATTTT.

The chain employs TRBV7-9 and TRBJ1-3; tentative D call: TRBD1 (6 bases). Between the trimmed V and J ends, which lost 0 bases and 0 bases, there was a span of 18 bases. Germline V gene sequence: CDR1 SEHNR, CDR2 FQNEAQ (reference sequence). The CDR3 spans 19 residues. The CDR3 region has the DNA TGTGCCAGCAGCTTAGCGCCCTACTTTAAGGGGGACTCTGGAAACACCATATATTTT. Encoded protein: CASSLAPYFKGDSGNTIYF.

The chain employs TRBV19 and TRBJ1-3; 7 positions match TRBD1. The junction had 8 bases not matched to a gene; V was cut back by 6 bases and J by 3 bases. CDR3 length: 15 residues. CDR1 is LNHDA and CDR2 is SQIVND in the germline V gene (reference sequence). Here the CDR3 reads CASRPGQRRGNTIYF. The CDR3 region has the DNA TGTGCCAGTAGGCCGGGACAGAGACGTGGAAACACCATATATTTT. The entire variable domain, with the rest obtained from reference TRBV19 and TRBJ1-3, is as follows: DGGITQSPKYLFRKEGQNVTLSCEQNLNHDAMYWYRQDPGQGLRLIYYSQIVNDFQKGDIAEGYSVSREKKESFPLTVTSAQKNPTAFYLCASRPGQRRGNTIYFGEGSWLTVV.

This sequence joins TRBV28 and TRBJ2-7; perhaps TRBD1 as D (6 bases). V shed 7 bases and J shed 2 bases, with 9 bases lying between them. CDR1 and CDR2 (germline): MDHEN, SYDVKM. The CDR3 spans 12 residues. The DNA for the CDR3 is TGTGCCAGCACGGACAGTCCCTACGAGCAGTACTTC. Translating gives CASTDSPYEQYF. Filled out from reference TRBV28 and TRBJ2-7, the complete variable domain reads DVKVTQSSRYLVKRTGEKVFLECVQDMDHENMFWYRQDPGLGLRLIYFSYDVKMKEKGDIPEGYSVSREKKERFSLILESASTNQTSMYLCASTDSPYEQYFGPGTRLTVT.

CDR3 loop: CASGGTGGVIEKLFF. CDR3 DNA: TGTGCCAGCGGGGGGACAGGGGGAGTAATTGAAAAACTGTTTTTT. The rearrangement joins TRBV6-5 to TRBJ1-4, with 11 bases that match TRBD1. J lost 7 bases, V lost 8 bases, and 9 bases had no gene match. CDR1 and CDR2 from the germline V gene are MNHEY and SVGAGI. CDR3 length: 15 residues.

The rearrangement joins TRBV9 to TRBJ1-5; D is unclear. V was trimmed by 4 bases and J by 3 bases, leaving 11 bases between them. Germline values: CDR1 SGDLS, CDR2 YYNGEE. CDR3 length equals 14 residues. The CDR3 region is CASSPGGINQPQHF. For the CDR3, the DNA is TGTGCCAGCAGCCCAGGAGGTATCAATCAGCCCCAGCATTTT. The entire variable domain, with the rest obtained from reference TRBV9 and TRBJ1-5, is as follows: DSGVTQTPKHLITATGQRVTLRCSPRSGDLSVYWYQQSLDQGLQFLIQYYNGEERAKGNILERFSAQQFPDLHSELNLSSLELGDSALYFCASSPGGINQPQHFGDGTRLSIL.

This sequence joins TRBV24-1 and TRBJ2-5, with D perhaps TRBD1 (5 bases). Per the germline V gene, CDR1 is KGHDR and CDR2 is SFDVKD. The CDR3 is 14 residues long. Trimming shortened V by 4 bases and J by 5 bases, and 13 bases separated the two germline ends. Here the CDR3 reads CATSDPRQTETQYF. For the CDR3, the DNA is TGTGCCACCAGTGACCCACGACAGACGGAGACCCAGTACTTC.

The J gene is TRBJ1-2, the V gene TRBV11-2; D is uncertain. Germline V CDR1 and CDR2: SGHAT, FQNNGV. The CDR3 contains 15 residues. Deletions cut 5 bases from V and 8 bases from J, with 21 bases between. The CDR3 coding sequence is TGTGCCAGCAGCCCCTCTTTCGCCAGCGCCGTGGGCTACACCTTC. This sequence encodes CASSPSFASAVGYTF.

The CDR3: CASSLAAGTGGLELFF. The CDR3 DNA reads TGTGCCAGCAGCTTAGCTGCCGGGACAGGGGGGCTCGAGCTGTTTTTT. The chain is built from TRBV7-6 and TRBJ2-2; the match to TRBD1 covers 11 bases. Germline CDR1 and CDR2: SGHVS and FNYEAQ. V lost 0 bases and J lost 11; bases outside the gene matches: 8. This CDR3 has 16 residues.

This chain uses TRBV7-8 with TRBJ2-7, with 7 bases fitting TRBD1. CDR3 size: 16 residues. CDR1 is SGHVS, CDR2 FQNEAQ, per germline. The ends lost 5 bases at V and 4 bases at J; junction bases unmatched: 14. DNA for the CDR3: TGTGCCAGCAGCACCACAGTCCGGGACAGACTATACGAGCAGTACTTC. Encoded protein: CASSTTVRDRLYEQYF. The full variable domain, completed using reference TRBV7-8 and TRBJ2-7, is GAGVSQSPRYKVAKRGQDVALRCDPISGHVSLFWYQQALGQGPEFLTYFQNEAQLDKSGLPSDRFFAERPEGSVSTLKIQRTQQEDSAVYLCASSTTVRDRLYEQYFGPGTRLTVT.

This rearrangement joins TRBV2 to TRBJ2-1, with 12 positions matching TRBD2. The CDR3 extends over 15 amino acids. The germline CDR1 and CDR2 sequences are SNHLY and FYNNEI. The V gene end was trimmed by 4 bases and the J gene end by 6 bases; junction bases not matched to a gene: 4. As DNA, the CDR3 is TGTGCCAGCAGTGTTGGACTAGCGGGAATCAATGAGCAGTTCTTC. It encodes CASSVGLAGINEQFF. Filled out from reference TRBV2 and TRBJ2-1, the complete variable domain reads EPEVTQTPSHQVTQMGQEVILRCVPISNHLYFYWYRQILGQKVEFLVSFYNNEISEKSEIFDDQFSVERPDGSNFTLKIRSTKLEDSAMYFCASSVGLAGINEQFFGPGTRLTVL.

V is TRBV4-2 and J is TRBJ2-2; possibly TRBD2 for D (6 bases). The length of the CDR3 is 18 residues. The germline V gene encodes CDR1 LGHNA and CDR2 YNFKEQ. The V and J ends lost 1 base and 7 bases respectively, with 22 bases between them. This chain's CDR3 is CASSQAPVTSVLGGELFF. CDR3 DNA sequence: TGTGCCAGCAGCCAAGCCCCCGTGACTAGTGTCCTAGGCGGGGAGCTGTTTTTT.